Shown below are 2 T cell receptor beta chains from a single sample sequenced in a study of cytomegalovirus exposure and HLA in healthy donors. The PCR made use of 60 Vbeta and 13 Jbeta primers. Assay used: immunoSEQ multiplex PCR; TCRdb lists only in-frame clones, some missing. The sample comprises some 110,000 clones, about 73% of which are singletons, and less than 5% rests with the top ten. The sample taken for sequencing was PBMCs. These TCRs come from a woman aged 45-65 years in good health and CMV-seropositive.

This chain uses TRBV7-8 with TRBJ1-2; D possibly corresponds to TRBD1 (5 bases). This CDR3 has 14 residues. V lost 5 bases, J lost 3 bases, and 13 bases lay in between. The germline V gene has CDR1 SGHVS and CDR2 FQNEAQ. In DNA, the CDR3 is TGTGCCAGCAGCCCCACCCCCAGGGACTATGGCTACACCTTC. Amino acid sequence: CASSPTPRDYGYTF.

The chain recombines TRBV4-1 with TRBJ1-6, with D uncertain. This CDR3 is 16 amino acids long. Between the trimmed V and J ends, which lost 2 bases and 7 bases, there was a span of 15 bases. The germline V gene encodes CDR1 MGHRA and CDR2 YSYEKL. The chain's CDR3 is CASSQSFGSVNSPLHF. In DNA form, the CDR3 reads TGCGCCAGCAGCCAAAGCTTCGGGTCAGTAAATTCACCCCTCCACTTT.